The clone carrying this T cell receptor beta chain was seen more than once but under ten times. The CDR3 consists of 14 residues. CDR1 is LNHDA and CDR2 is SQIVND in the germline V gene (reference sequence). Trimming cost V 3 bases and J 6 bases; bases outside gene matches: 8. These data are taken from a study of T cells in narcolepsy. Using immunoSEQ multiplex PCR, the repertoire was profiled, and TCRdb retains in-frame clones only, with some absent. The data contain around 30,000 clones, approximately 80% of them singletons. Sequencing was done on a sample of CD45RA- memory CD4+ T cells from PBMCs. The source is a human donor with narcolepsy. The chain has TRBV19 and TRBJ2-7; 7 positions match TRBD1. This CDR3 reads CASSIGTVGSEQYF. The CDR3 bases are TGTGCCAGTAGTATCGGGACAGTGGGCTCCGAGCAGTACTTC.